This TCR beta chain was captured in a study of T cell repertoires in cytomegalovirus infection. Looking at the study overall: Public TCR beta signatures marked donors with CMV infection and the matching HLA.

The table lists this clonotype with a few counts. Antigen: not known. TCRdb re-called the reads through MiXCR, storing one row per CDR3 protein. The sample has roughly 180,000 distinct CDR3 sequences, 20% to 25% seen once. This CDR3 spans 20 amino acids. Unmatched junction bases numbered 18, after V lost 5 bases and J lost 0 bases. J is TRBJ2-5 and V is TRBV6-7; 10 nucleotides match TRBD1. TRBV6-7 is recorded as an ORF, its role being uncertain. This sequence was found in a human donor in good health (CMV status not recorded). Some clones in this sample may be carry-over from other donors' samples. The sample here was CD8+ T cells from cultured PBMCs, taken from culture after CMV antigen stimulation. As DNA, the CDR3 is TGTGCCAGCAGTCTCCCCAGGACAGGGGGTTGGAGGGTCCACCAAGAGACCCAGTACTTC. This gives the protein CASSLPRTGGWRVHQETQYF.